This T cell receptor beta chain was sequenced during a study of T cell changes during pregnancy in multiple sclerosis. Trimming pared 1 base from V and 6 bases from J, leaving 10 bases between. This CDR3 contains 15 residues. Germline values: CDR1 MNHEY, CDR2 SVGAGI. Profiling relied on immunoSEQ multiplex PCR, and the TCRdb table lists in-frame clones only, not all of them. The data hold more than 40,000 clones, with roughly nine tenths observed a single time. This receptor was identified in a female donor in good health, enrolled as a control in a pregnancy study. The chain links TRBV6-5 to TRBJ1-6, with a weak D call TRBD1 (6 bases). The specimen was peripheral blood, collected in the first trimester of pregnancy. DNA of the CDR3: TGTGCCAGCAGTTACTGGGGAGGGGGTAATTCACCCCTCCACTTT. Protein product: CASSYWGGGNSPLHF.